This is a list of T cell receptor beta chains from one sample in a study of blood T cells in healthy people across ages. TCRdb called the 5' RACE reads again in MiXCR, with one record for every CDR3 protein. Here the sample spans roughly 1.9 million distinct CDR3 sequences, about two fifths being singletons. The sequenced sample was blood. Every receptor here comes from a human donor in good health. CDR3s leave out the opening cysteine and the closing phenylalanine or tryptophan. D genes are given only for firm matches. Clone size appears in some rows only: once, few, many, or a class for an expanded clone.

d_call	v_call	j_call	clone_size	cdr3_aa
-	TRBV7-9	TRBJ2-3	-	ASSPSMLRTDTLY
TRBD1	TRBV7-2	TRBJ1-4	-	ASSPGQALNEKLF
TRBD1	TRBV7-9	TRBJ2-7	-	ASSSQGALEYEQY
-	TRBV20-1	TRBJ2-1	-	SARGVLALSYNEQF
-	TRBV5-1	TRBJ2-5	-	ASSAYPGRGEETQY
TRBD2	TRBV7-9	TRBJ2-5	-	ASSHPRLAGEQETQY
-	TRBV29-1	TRBJ2-7	-	SVVGPDSSYEQY
-	TRBV20-1	TRBJ2-5	few	SARDWSGETQY
-	TRBV6-5	TRBJ1-2	few	ASSYSGIYT
-	TRBV10-3	TRBJ2-3	-	AISEHGPITDTQY
-	TRBV7-2	TRBJ1-4	-	ASSLRGGDWEKRF
-	TRBV5-1	TRBJ2-1	-	ASKGGGAYNEQF
-	TRBV6-2/TRBV6-3	TRBJ1-1	-	ASSHPTPNTEAF
-	TRBV6-6	TRBJ2-6	-	ASSLREGAGANVLT
TRBD1	TRBV5-5	TRBJ1-2	many	ASSMTGNYGYT
-	TRBV7-9	TRBJ1-4	-	ASRSELVNEKLF
-	TRBV6-6	TRBJ1-6	few	ASKNAYNSPLH
TRBD1	TRBV3-1	TRBJ2-4	-	ASSPDRGWVQY
-	TRBV6-6	TRBJ2-1	-	ASSEGDEVYNEQF
TRBD2	TRBV5-1	TRBJ2-7	few	ASSTIGTSVVEQY
TRBD2	TRBV5-1	-	-	ASSDSGGRKTQY
-	TRBV7-2	TRBJ2-5	-	ASSLWGGNLEETQY
TRBD2	TRBV7-2	TRBJ2-5	-	ASSLYSGGEETQY
TRBD2	TRBV7-3	TRBJ2-1	-	ASSTVSGGSYNEQF
-	TRBV27	TRBJ2-5	few	ASRGLLQETQY
TRBD1	TRBV20-1	TRBJ1-2	once	SAGRDRGYGYT
TRBD2	TRBV27	TRBJ2-1	-	VSSFGGGANEQF
-	TRBV7-2	TRBJ2-7	few	ASSLPGANGEQY
TRBD2	TRBV12-3/TRBV12-4	TRBJ2-1	-	AGSLSSALAGDNEQF
TRBD1	TRBV12-3/TRBV12-4	TRBJ2-2	-	ASSHTWTGADITGELF
-	TRBV9	TRBJ1-5	-	ASSVEPSQPQH
TRBD2	TRBV10-3	TRBJ2-3	-	AISVKRGIPLSTDTQY
-	TRBV11-2	-	few	ASSHIRDTNPYEQY
-	TRBV7-2	TRBJ2-7	few	ASSADVFSYEQY
-	TRBV7-7	TRBJ2-6	-	ASSQTPLRQGYSGANVLT
TRBD2	TRBV29-1	TRBJ2-5	few	SVKRGAETQY
-	TRBV4-2	TRBJ2-3	few	ASSERARVGSSVY